A selection of T cell receptor beta chains follows, all from one sample in a study of OX40 agonist ivuxolimab in advanced cancers. Some clones are missing from TCRdb's copy, which holds only in-frame ones; the method was immunoSEQ multiplex PCR. The sample includes around 19,000 clones, roughly 78% of them seen just once. Sample: CD4+ or CD8+ T cells sorted from blood, taken in a trial of the OX40 agonist ivuxolimab. Every receptor here comes from an adult with an advanced solid tumor such as melanoma, head and neck, liver or kidney cancer. The CDR3 runs from the conserved cysteine through the conserved F or W. A D gene is named only where the DNA matches it firmly. Clone size appears in some rows only: once, few, many, or a class for an expanded clone.

clone_size: NA; d_call: TRBD1; v_call: TRBV2; j_call: TRBJ1-4; cdr3_nt: TGTGCCAGCACACCGGACAGGGTAGGGGAAAAACTGTTTTTT; cdr3_aa: CASTPDRVGEKLFF
clone_size: NA; d_call: TRBD1; v_call: TRBV6-1; j_call: TRBJ1-3; cdr3_nt: TGTGCCAGCAGTGAAGGCAGGGGGTCTGGAAACACCATATATTTT; cdr3_aa: CASSEGRGSGNTIYF
clone_size: NA; d_call: NA; v_call: TRBV14; j_call: TRBJ1-5; cdr3_nt: TGTGCCAGCAGCTCAACGTTTCAGCCCCAGCATTTT; cdr3_aa: CASSSTFQPQHF
clone_size: NA; d_call: TRBD2; v_call: TRBV11-3; j_call: TRBJ2-1; cdr3_nt: TGTGCCAGCAGTCGGACTAGCGGTTACAATGAGCAGTTCTTC; cdr3_aa: CASSRTSGYNEQFF
clone_size: NA; d_call: TRBD1; v_call: TRBV6-5; j_call: TRBJ2-7; cdr3_nt: TGTGCCAGCATCAGGACAGGAACCTACGAGCAGTACTTC; cdr3_aa: CASIRTGTYEQYF
clone_size: NA; d_call: NA; v_call: TRBV6-1; j_call: TRBJ2-6; cdr3_nt: TGTGCCAGCAGTGAAGACAGCTCTGAGGCCAACGTCCTGACTTTC; cdr3_aa: CASSEDSSEANVLTF
clone_size: few; d_call: NA; v_call: TRBV20-1; j_call: TRBJ1-1; cdr3_nt: TGCAGTGCTAGGTTAGTGGAAGCTTTCTTT; cdr3_aa: CSARLVEAFF
clone_size: NA; d_call: NA; v_call: TRBV21-1; j_call: TRBJ2-7; cdr3_nt: TGTGCCAGCAGCAAATACCCGGGATTCTACGAGCAGTACTTC; cdr3_aa: CASSKYPGFYEQYF
clone_size: NA; d_call: NA; v_call: TRBV10-3; j_call: TRBJ1-1; cdr3_nt: TGTGCCATCAGACAGATCTTGAACACTGAAGCTTTCTTT; cdr3_aa: CAIRQILNTEAFF
clone_size: NA; d_call: TRBD1; v_call: TRBV19; j_call: TRBJ1-2; cdr3_nt: TGTGCCAGGGGCGGACAGGGCAACAACTATGGCTACACCTTC; cdr3_aa: CARGGQGNNYGYTF
clone_size: NA; d_call: NA; v_call: TRBV7-2; j_call: TRBJ1-1; cdr3_nt: TGTGCCAGCAGCTTAGTGGGACCATCGGGGGGCACTGAAGCTTTCTTT; cdr3_aa: CASSLVGPSGGTEAFF
clone_size: NA; d_call: TRBD2; v_call: TRBV15; j_call: TRBJ2-1; cdr3_nt: TGTGCCATCACTAGCGGATACTACAATGAGCAGTTCTTC; cdr3_aa: CAITSGYYNEQFF
clone_size: NA; d_call: NA; v_call: TRBV6-1; j_call: TRBJ1-1; cdr3_nt: TGTGCCAGCCGCCCGAGGCGGAACACTGAAGCTTTCTTT; cdr3_aa: CASRPRRNTEAFF
clone_size: NA; d_call: TRBD1; v_call: TRBV5-4; j_call: TRBJ1-1; cdr3_nt: TGTGCCAGCAGCTTGGGGACAGGTGTAATGAACACTGAAGCTTTCTTT; cdr3_aa: CASSLGTGVMNTEAFF
clone_size: NA; d_call: NA; v_call: TRBV10-2; j_call: TRBJ2-7; cdr3_nt: TGCGCCAGCAGTGGGGGGGCTCGATTTACCTACGAGCAGTACTTC; cdr3_aa: CASSGGARFTYEQYF
clone_size: NA; d_call: TRBD1; v_call: TRBV10-1; j_call: TRBJ1-5; cdr3_nt: TGCGCCGAACGATTAACAGGGGTTAATGGGGGGGGGAGTCAGCCCCAGCATTTT; cdr3_aa: CAERLTGVNGGGSQPQHF
clone_size: NA; d_call: NA; v_call: TRBV2; j_call: TRBJ2-3; cdr3_nt: TGTGCCAGCAACCGAGTGCGGGATACGCAGTATTTT; cdr3_aa: CASNRVRDTQYF
clone_size: NA; d_call: NA; v_call: TRBV12-5; j_call: TRBJ2-2; cdr3_nt: TGTGCTAGTGCCCTCACAACACCCGGAGTTAGCCCTGACAGCTACACCGGGGAGCTGTTTTTT; cdr3_aa: CASALTTPGVSPDSYTGELFF
clone_size: few; d_call: NA; v_call: TRBV2; j_call: TRBJ2-5; cdr3_nt: TGTGCCAGCAGCGAGGGGTCGGCGGGGAGTACGGAGACCCAGTACTTC; cdr3_aa: CASSEGSAGSTETQYF
clone_size: NA; d_call: NA; v_call: TRBV5-1; j_call: TRBJ1-1; cdr3_nt: TGCGCCAGCAGTCCCAGGTCCGACACTGAAGCTTTCTTT; cdr3_aa: CASSPRSDTEAFF
clone_size: NA; d_call: NA; v_call: TRBV28; j_call: TRBJ2-7; cdr3_nt: TGTGCCAGCAGCCAATACCCCCCGCCGATCTACGAGCAGTACTTC; cdr3_aa: CASSQYPPPIYEQYF
clone_size: NA; d_call: NA; v_call: TRBV7-9; j_call: TRBJ2-5; cdr3_nt: TGTGCCAGCAGCCGGGCCAGGGGAAGTCAACCATGGGAGACCCAGTACTTC; cdr3_aa: CASSRARGSQPWETQYF
clone_size: NA; d_call: NA; v_call: TRBV14; j_call: TRBJ2-7; cdr3_nt: TGTGCCAGCAGCCTACTCGGGGCGTCCTACGAGCAGTACTTC; cdr3_aa: CASSLLGASYEQYF
clone_size: once; d_call: NA; v_call: TRBV10-1; j_call: TRBJ2-3; cdr3_nt: TGCGCCAGCAGTGATGGGGGGGCGCGGACAGATACGCAGTATTTT; cdr3_aa: CASSDGGARTDTQYF
clone_size: NA; d_call: NA; v_call: TRBV6-5; j_call: TRBJ1-1; cdr3_nt: TGTGCCAGCAGCTACAGGGTCCACACTGAAGCTTTCTTT; cdr3_aa: CASSYRVHTEAFF
clone_size: once; d_call: NA; v_call: TRBV28; j_call: TRBJ2-1; cdr3_nt: TGTGCCAGCAGTTCTTCCCGGAGCGGGCACAATGAGCAGTTCTTC; cdr3_aa: CASSSSRSGHNEQFF
clone_size: once; d_call: NA; v_call: TRBV27; j_call: TRBJ2-7; cdr3_nt: TGTGCCAGCAGTTTAAGGCTCTACGAGCAGTACTTC; cdr3_aa: CASSLRLYEQYF